This T cell receptor beta chain was observed in a study of blood T cell repertoires in COVID-19. As for the study in general: Researchers got acute and convalescent COVID-19 samples from the United States, Italy and Spain. Sample material is recorded as cDNA or gDNA derived from T cells, B-cell-depleted T cells, or PBMCs.

There are 13 residues in the CDR3. CDR1 is SGHRS, CDR2 YFSETQ, per germline. V was pared by 0 bases and J by 4 bases, with 7 bases between. Recovery among Cohort 3 donors was established by two negative PCRs, clearance, or symptom resolution. In the original processing: By means of reference gene primer amplification, nucleated cell counts were estimated. The repertoire was sequenced with immunoSEQ multiplex PCR; TCRdb's copy has only in-frame clones and lacks some. D and trimming come from the DNA, and the V and J calls and clone size come from that table. The data hold fewer than 200,000 clones, with roughly 85% observed a single time.

The chain joins TRBV5-1 to TRBJ2-5; a possible D gene is TRBD1 (5 bases). The source is a man aged 55 to 69 who had recovered from COVID-19. Sequences were obtained from PBMCs or T cells enriched from blood (not recorded which). The DNA of the CDR3 is TGCGCCAGCAGCTTGGCAGGGTTAGAGACCCAGTACTTC. This gives the protein CASSLAGLETQYF.